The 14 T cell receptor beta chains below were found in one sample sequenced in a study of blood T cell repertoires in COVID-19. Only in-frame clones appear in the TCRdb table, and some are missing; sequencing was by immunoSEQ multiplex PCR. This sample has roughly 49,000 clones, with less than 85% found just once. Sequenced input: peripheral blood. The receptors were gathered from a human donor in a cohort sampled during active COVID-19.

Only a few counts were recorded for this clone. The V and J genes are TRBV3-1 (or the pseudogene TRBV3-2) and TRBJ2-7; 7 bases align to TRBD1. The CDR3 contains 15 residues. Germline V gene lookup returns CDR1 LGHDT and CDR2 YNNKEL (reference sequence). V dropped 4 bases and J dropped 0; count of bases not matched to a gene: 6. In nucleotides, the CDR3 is TGTGCCAGCAGCCGGACAGGTCCTTACTCCTACGAGCAGTACTTC. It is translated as CASSRTGPYSYEQYF.

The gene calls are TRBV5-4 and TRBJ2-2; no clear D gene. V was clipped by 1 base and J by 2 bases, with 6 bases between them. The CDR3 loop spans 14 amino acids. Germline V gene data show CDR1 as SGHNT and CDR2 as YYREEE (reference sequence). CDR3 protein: CASSLLSNTGELFF. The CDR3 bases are TGTGCCAGCAGCTTGTTGAGTAACACCGGGGAGCTGTTTTTT.

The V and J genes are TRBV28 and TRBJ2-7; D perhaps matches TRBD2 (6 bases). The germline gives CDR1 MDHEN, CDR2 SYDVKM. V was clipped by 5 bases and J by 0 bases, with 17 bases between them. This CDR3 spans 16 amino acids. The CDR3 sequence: CASSVPGALFSYEQYF. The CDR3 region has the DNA TGTGCCAGCAGTGTGCCGGGAGCCCTCTTCTCCTACGAGCAGTACTTC.

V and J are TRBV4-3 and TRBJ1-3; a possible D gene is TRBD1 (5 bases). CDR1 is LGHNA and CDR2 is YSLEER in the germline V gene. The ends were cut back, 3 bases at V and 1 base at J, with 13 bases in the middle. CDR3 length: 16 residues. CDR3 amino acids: CASSQRSGVSGNTIYF. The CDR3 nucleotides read TGCGCCAGCAGCCAGAGATCGGGGGTGTCTGGAAACACCATATATTTT.

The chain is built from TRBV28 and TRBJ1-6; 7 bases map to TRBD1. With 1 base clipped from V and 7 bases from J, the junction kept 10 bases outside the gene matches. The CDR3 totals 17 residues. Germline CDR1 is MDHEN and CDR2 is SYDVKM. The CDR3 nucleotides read TGTGCCAGCAGTTTATCCCCGACAGGGTCGACAAATTCACCCCTCCACTTT. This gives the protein CASSLSPTGSTNSPLHF.

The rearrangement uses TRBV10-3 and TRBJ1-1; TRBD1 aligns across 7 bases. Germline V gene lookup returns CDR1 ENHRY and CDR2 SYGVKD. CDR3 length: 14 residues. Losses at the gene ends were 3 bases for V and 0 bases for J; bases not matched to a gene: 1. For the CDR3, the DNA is TGTGCCATCAGTGACGGGACAGTGAACACTGAAGCTTTCTTT. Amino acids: CAISDGTVNTEAFF.

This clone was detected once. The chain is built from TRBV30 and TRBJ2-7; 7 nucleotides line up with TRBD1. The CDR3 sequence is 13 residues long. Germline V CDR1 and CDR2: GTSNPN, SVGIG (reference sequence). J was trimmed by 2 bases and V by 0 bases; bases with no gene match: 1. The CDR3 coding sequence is TGTGCCTGGAGTGTAGGACAGGCCTACGAGCAGTACTTC. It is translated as CAWSVGQAYEQYF.

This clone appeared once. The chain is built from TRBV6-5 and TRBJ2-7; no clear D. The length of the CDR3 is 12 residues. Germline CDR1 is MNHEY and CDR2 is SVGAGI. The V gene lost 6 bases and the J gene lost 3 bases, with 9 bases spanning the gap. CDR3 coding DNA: TGTGCCAGCAGCTCCTTCAGCTACGAGCAGTACTTC. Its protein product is CASSSFSYEQYF.

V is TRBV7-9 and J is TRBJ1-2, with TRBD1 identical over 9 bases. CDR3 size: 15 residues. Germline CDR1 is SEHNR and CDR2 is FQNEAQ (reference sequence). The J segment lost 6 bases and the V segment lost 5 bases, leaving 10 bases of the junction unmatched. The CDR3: CASSDVTGTGNGYTF. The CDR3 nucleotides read TGTGCCAGCAGCGACGTTACTGGGACAGGGAATGGCTACACCTTC.

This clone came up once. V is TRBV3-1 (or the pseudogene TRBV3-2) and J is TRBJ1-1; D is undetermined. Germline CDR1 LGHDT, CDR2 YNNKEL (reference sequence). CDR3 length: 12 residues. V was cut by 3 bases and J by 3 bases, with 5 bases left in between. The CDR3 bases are TGTGCCAGCAGCCACTTATACACTGAAGCTTTCTTT. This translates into CASSHLYTEAFF.

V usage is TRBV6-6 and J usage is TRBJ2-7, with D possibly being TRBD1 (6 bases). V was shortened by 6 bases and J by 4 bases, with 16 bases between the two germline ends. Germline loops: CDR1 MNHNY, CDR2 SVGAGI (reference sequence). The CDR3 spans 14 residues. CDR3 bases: TGTGCCAGCAGGCAACAGGGCGGATCTTACGAGCAGTACTTC. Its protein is CASRQQGGSYEQYF.

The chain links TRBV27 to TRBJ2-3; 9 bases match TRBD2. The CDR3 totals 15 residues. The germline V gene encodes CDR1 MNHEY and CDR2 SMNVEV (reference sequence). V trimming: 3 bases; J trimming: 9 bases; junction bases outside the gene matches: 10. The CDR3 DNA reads TGTGCCAGCAGTTTCAAGCGGGGGGCCGGAGAGACGCAGTATTTT. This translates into CASSFKRGAGETQYF.

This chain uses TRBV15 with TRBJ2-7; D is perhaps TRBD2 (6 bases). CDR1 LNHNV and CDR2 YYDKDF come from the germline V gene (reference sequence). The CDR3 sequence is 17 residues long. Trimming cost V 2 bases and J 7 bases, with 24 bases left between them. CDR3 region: CATSRQDGYIGAGEQYF. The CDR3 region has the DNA TGTGCCACCAGCAGACAGGACGGCTACATAGGTGCGGGGGAGCAGTACTTC.

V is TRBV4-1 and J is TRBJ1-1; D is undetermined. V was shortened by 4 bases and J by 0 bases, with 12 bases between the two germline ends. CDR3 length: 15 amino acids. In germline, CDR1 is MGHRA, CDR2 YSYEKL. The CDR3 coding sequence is TGCGCCAGCAGCCCCCTACCCCCCGTGAACACTGAAGCTTTCTTT. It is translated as CASSPLPPVNTEAFF.